This T cell receptor (beta chain) appears in the sequencing data of a study of blood T cells in healthy people across ages. PCR was performed a second time for roughly 7 to 12 cycles using a sample-barcoded 5' primer and a J-beta primer mix. A single record per CDR3 protein comes from TCRdb applying MiXCR to the 5' RACE reads. This sample has over 1,500,000 distinct CDR3 sequences, with roughly 43% found just once. In this sample, this clonotype turned up once. CDR3 length equals 18 residues. Trimming took 1 base from V and 4 from J, leaving 20 bases between them. Germline V gene lookup returns CDR1 SGHTA and CDR2 FQGTGA.

The V and J genes are TRBV7-3 and TRBJ2-1; possibly TRBD2 for D (7 bases). Sequencing was carried out using blood. The sequence derives from a human donor in good health. CDR3 in DNA: TGTGCCAGCAGCTTAAATTGGGGGGGACATACGGCTTACAATGAGCAGTTCTTC. As protein: CASSLNWGGHTAYNEQFF. The variable domain in full, completed from reference TRBV7-3 and TRBJ2-1, reads GAGVSQTPSNKVTEKGKYVELRCDPISGHTALYWYRQSLGQGPEFLIYFQGTGAADDSGLPNDRFFAVRPEGSVSTLKIQRTERGDSAVYLCASSLNWGGHTAYNEQFFGPGTRLTVL.